This T cell receptor (beta chain) was identified during a study of PD-1 blockade in classical Hodgkin lymphoma. Whole-study context: Once every 2 weeks, patients received intravenous nivolumab at 3 mg/kg. Regarding the study as a whole: Patients excluded were those beginning nivolumab under 1 year after ASCT. Reports indicated that newly diagnosed patients had lower baseline TCR diversity than healthy donors did. Complete responders showed a baseline diversity that resembled the diversity of newly diagnosed patients.

As for time point: cycle 4 day 1 (C4D1), after five to seven weeks of nivolumab. Exposure to brentuximab vedotin varied, and each patient had relapsed following autologous stem cell transplantation. Points on this clone: Its specificity is unknown.

The CDR3 contains 15 residues. The data were produced by immunoSEQ multiplex PCR, yet TCRdb's version contains in-frame clones alone and is incomplete. The table has tens of thousands of clones, nearly 80% seen once. The origin of this receptor is a human donor with classical Hodgkin lymphoma. This chain joins TRBV12-2 and TRBJ2-1; TRBD2 is taken as the D call from the table, unchecked against the DNA. TRBV12-2 is given as a pseudogene. Specimen: peripheral blood mononuclear cells (PBMCs), collected before the fourth cycle of nivolumab. The CDR3 spells CASRPTSGRDNEQFF. The CDR3 DNA is TGTGCAAGTCGGCCTACTAGCGGGAGGGACAATGAGCAGTTCTTC.